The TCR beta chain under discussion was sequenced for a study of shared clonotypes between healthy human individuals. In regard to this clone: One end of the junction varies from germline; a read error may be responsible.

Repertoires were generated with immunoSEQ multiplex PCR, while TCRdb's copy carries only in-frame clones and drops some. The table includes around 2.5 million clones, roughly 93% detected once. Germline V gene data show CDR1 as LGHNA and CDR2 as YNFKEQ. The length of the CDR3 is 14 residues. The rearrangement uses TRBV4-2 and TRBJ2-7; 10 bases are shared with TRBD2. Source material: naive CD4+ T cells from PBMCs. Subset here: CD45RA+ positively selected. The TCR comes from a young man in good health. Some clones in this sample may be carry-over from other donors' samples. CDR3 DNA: TGTGCCAGCCGCCAGCGGGAGGGCCGGGAGGAGCAGTACTTC. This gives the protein CASRQREGREEQYF.